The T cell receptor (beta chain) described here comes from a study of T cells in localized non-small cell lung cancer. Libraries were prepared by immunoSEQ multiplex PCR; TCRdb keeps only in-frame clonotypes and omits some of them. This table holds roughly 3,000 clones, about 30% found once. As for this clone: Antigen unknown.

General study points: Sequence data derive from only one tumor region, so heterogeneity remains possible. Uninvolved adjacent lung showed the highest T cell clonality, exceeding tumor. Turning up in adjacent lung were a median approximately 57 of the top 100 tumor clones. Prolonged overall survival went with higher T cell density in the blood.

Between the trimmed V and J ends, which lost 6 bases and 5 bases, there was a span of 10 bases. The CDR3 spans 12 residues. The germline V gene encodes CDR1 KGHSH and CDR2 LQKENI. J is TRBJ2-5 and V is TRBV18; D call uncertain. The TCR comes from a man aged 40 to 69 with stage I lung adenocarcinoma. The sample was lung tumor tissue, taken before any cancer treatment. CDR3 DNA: TGTGCCAGCTCCCGCCTGGGGGAGACCCAGTACTTC. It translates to CASSRLGETQYF.